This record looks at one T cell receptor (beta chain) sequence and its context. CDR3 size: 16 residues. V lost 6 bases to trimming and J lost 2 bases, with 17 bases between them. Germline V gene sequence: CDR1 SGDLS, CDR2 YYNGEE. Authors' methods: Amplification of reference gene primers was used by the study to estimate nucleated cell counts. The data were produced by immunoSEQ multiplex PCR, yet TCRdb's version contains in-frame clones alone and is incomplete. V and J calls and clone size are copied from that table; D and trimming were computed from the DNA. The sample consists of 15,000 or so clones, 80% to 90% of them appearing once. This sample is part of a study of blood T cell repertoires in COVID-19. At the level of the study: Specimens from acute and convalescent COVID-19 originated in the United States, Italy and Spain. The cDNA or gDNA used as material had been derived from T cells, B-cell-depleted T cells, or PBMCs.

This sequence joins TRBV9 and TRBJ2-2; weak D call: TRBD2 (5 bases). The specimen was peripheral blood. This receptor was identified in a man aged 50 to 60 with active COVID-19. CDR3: CASKGGPQTNTGELFF. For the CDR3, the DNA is TGTGCCAGCAAAGGAGGTCCACAAACTAACACCGGGGAGCTGTTTTTT.